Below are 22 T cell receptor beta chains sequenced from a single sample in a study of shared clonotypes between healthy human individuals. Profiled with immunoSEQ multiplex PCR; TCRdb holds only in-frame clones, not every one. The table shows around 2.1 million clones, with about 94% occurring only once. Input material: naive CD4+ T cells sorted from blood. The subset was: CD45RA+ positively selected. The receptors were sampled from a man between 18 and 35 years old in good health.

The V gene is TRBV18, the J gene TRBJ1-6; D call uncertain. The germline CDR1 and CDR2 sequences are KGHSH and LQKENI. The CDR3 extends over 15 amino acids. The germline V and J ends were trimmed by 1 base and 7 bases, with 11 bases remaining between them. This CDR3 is CASSPLEGPNSPLHF. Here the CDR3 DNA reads TGTGCCAGCTCACCACTTGAGGGTCCAAATTCACCCCTCCACTTT.

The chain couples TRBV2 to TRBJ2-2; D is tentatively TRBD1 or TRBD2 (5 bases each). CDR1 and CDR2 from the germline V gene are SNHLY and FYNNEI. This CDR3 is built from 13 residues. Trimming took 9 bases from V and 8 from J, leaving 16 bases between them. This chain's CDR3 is CARGRRALGELFF. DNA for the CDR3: TGTGCCAGGGGACGGCGGGCGTTGGGGGAGCTGTTTTTT.

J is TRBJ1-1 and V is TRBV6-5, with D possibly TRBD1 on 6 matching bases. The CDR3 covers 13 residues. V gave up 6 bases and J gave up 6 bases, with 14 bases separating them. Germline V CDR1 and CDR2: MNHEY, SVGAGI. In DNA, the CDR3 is TGTGCCAGCAGGCCTACAGGGAGACCTGAAGCTTTCTTT. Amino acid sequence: CASRPTGRPEAFF.

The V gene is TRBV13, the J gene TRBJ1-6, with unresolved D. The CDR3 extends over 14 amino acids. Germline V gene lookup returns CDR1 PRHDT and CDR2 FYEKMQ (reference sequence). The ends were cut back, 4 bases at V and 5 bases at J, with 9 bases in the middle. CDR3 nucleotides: TGTGCCAGCAGCTCTCGGATTAATAATTCACCCCTCCACTTT. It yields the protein CASSSRINNSPLHF. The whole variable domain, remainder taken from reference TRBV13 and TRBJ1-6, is AAGVIQSPRHLIKEKRETATLKCYPIPRHDTVYWYQQGPGQDPQFLISFYEKMQSDKGSIPDRFSAQQFSDYHSELNMSSLELGDSALYFCASSSRINNSPLHFGNGTRLTVT.

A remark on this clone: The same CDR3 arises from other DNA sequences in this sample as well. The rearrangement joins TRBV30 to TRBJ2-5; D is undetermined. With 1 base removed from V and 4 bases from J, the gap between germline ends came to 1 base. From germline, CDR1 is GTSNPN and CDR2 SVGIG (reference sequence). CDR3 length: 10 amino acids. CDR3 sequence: CAWSGETQYF. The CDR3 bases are TGTGCCTGGAGTGGAGAGACCCAGTACTTC.

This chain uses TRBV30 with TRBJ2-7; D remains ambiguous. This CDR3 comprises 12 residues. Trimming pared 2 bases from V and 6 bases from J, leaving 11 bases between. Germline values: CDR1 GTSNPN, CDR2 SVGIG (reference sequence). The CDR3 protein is CAWSRLDSEQYF. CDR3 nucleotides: TGTGCCTGGAGTCGCCTGGATTCCGAGCAGTACTTC.

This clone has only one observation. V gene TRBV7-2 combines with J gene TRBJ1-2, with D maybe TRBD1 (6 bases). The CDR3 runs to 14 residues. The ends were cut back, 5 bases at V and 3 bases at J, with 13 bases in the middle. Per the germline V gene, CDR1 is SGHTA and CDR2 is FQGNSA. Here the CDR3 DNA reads TGTGCCAGCAGCACTCGTGCAGGGGACTATGGCTACACCTTC. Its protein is CASSTRAGDYGYTF.

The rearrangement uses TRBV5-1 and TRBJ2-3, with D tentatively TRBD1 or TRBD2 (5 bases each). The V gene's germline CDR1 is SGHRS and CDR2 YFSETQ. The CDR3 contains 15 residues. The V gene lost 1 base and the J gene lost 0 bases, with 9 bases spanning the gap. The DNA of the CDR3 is TGCGCCAGCAGCTTGTTGGGGGATAGCACAGATACGCAGTATTTT. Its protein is CASSLLGDSTDTQYF.

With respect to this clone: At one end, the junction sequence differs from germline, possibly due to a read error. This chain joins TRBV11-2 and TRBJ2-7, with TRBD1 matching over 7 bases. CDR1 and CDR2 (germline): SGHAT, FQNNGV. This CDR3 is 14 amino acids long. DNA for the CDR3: TGTGCCAGCAGCGTAGACAGGGCTTCCTACGAGCAGTACTTC. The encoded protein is CASSVDRASYEQYF.

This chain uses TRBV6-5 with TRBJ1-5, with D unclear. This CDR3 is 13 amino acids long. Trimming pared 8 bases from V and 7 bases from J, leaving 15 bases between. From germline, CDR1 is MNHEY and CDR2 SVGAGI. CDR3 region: CASGGPGFQPQHF. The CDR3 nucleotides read TGTGCCAGCGGAGGGCCAGGATTCCAGCCCCAGCATTTT.

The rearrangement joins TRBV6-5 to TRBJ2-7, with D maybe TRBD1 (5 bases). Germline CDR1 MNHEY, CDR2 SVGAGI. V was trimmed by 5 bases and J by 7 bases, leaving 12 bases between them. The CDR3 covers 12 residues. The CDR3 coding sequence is TGTGCCAGCAGTAGGGGCCCGAGGGAGCAGTACTTC. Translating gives CASSRGPREQYF.

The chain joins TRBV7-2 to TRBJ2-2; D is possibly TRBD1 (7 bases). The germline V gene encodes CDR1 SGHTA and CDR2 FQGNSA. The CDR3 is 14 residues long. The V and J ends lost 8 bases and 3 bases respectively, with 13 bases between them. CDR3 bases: TGTGCCAGCGACACCAGGGGGGACACCGGGGAGCTGTTTTTT. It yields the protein CASDTRGDTGELFF.

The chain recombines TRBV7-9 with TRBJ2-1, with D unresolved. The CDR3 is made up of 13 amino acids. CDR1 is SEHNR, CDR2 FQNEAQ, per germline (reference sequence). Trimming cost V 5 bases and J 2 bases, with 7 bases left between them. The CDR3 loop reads CASSPDPYNEQFF. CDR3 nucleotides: TGTGCCAGCAGCCCCGACCCCTACAATGAGCAGTTCTTC.

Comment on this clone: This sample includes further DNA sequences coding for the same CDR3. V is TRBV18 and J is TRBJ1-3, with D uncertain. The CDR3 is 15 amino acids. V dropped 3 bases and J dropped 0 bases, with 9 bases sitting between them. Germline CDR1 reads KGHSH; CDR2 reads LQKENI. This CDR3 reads CASSPAGNSGNTIYF. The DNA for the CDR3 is TGTGCCAGCTCACCCGCCGGCAACTCTGGAAACACCATATATTTT.

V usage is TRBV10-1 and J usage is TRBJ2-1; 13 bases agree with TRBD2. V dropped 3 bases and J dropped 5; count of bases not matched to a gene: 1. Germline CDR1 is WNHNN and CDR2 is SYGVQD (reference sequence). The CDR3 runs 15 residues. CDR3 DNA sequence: TGCGCCAGCAGTGAAGGGACTAGCGGGGACAATGAGCAGTTCTTC. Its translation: CASSEGTSGDNEQFF.

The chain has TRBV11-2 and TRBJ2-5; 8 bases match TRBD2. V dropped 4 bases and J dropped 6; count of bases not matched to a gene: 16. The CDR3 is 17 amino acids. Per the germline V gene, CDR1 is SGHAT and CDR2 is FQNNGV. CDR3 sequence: CASSSPIDSGTGKTQYF. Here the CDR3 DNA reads TGTGCCAGCAGCTCCCCGATTGATAGCGGGACTGGAAAGACCCAGTACTTC.

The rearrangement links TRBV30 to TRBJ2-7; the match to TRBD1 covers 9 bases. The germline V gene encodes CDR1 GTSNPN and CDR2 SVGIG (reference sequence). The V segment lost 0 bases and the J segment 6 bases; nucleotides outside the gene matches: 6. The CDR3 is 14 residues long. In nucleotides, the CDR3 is TGTGCCTGGAGTGTGGGGACAGGGAGAGGCGAGCAGTACTTC. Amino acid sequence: CAWSVGTGRGEQYF.

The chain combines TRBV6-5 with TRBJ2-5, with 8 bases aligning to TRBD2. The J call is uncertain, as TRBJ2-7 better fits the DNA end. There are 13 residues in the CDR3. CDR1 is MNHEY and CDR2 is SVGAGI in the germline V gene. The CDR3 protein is CATNRGGPYEQYF. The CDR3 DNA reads TGTGCCACCAATCGGGGGGGGCCCTACGAGCAGTACTTC.

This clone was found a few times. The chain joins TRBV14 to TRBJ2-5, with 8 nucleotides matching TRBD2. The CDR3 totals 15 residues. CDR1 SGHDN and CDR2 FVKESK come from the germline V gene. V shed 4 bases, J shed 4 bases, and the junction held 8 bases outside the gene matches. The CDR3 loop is CASSLQGTRGETQYF. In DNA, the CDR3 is TGTGCCAGCAGCCTCCAAGGGACTAGGGGAGAGACCCAGTACTTC.

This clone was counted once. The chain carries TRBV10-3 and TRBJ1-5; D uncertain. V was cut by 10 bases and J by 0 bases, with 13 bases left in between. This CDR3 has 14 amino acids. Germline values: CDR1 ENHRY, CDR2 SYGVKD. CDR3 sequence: CATNGGYSNQPQHF. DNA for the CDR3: TGTGCCACGAACGGAGGTTATAGCAATCAGCCCCAGCATTTT.

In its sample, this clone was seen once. The CDR3 nucleotides read TGCAGCGTTGAACAGGGGGCGTACTACGAGCAGTACTTC. This codes for CSVEQGAYYEQYF. V is TRBV29-1 and J is TRBJ2-7; TRBD1 matches at 8 bases. Germline V CDR1 and CDR2: SQVTM, ANQGSEA. With 2 bases clipped from V and 3 bases from J, the junction kept 3 bases outside the gene matches. This CDR3 has 13 amino acids.

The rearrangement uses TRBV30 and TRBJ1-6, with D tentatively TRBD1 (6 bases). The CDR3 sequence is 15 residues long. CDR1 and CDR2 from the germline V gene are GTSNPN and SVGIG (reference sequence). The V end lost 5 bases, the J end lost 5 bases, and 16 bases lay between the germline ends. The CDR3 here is CAWGASGGHNSPLHF. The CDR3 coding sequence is TGTGCCTGGGGAGCCTCGGGGGGGCATAATTCACCCCTCCACTTT.